These 19 T cell receptor beta chains originate from one sample sequenced in a study of cytomegalovirus exposure and HLA in healthy donors. PCR was performed using 60 Vbeta and 13 Jbeta primers. TCRdb's copy holds only in-frame clones and misses some; the assay was immunoSEQ multiplex PCR. Among fewer than 200,000 clones listed, 68% were seen once. The specimen was PBMCs. The receptors here all came from a man aged 45-65 years in good health and CMV-seronegative.

The V and J genes are TRBV11-2 and TRBJ1-2; TRBD1 matches at 10 bases. Germline values: CDR1 SGHAT, CDR2 FQNNGV. The CDR3 is 16 residues long. J was trimmed by 1 base and V by 5 bases; bases with no gene match: 7. The CDR3 reads CASSLGQGRFNYGYTF. DNA of the CDR3: TGTGCCAGCAGCCTGGGACAGGGGCGGTTTAACTATGGCTACACCTTC. Supplemented by reference TRBV11-2 and TRBJ1-2, the full variable domain reads EAGVAQSPRYKIIEKRQSVAFWCNPISGHATLYWYQQILGQGPKLLIQFQNNGVVDDSQLPKDRFSAERLKGVDSTLKIQPAKLEDSAVYLCASSLGQGRFNYGYTFGSGTRLTVV.

The chain combines TRBV6-1 with TRBJ1-2, with D perhaps matching TRBD1 (5 bases). Trimming took 2 bases from V and 1 from J, leaving 17 bases between them. Germline V gene sequence: CDR1 MNHNS, CDR2 SASEGT. The CDR3 extends over 17 amino acids. CDR3 loop: CASSELLGGTVNYGYTF. The DNA of the CDR3 is TGTGCCAGCAGTGAATTATTGGGGGGGACCGTTAACTATGGCTACACCTTC.

The V call is TRBV19, the J call TRBJ2-3; TRBD2 matches at 7 bases. The germline CDR1 and CDR2 sequences are LNHDA and SQIVND (reference sequence). This CDR3 is 16 amino acids long. Losses at the gene ends were 7 bases for V and 2 bases for J; bases not matched to a gene: 12. This CDR3 is CASTLRAGSYTDTQYF. The CDR3 DNA reads as TGTGCCAGTACCCTGAGAGCGGGGTCTTACACAGATACGCAGTATTTT. The full variable domain, rest sourced from reference TRBV19 and TRBJ2-3, is DGGITQSPKYLFRKEGQNVTLSCEQNLNHDAMYWYRQDPGQGLRLIYYSQIVNDFQKGDIAEGYSVSREKKESFPLTVTSAQKNPTAFYLCASTLRAGSYTDTQYFGPGTRLTVL.

CDR3 amino acids: CASSRNTGELFF. The CDR3 region has the DNA TGTGCCAGCAGCCGGAACACCGGGGAGCTGTTTTTT. This chain joins TRBV13 and TRBJ2-2; unclear D gene. From germline, CDR1 is PRHDT and CDR2 FYEKMQ (reference sequence). V shed 5 bases and J shed 1 base, with 2 bases lying between them. The CDR3 contains 12 residues. The full variable domain, with the rest looked up from reference TRBV13 and TRBJ2-2, is AAGVIQSPRHLIKEKRETATLKCYPIPRHDTVYWYQQGPGQDPQFLISFYEKMQSDKGSIPDRFSAQQFSDYHSELNMSSLELGDSALYFCASSRNTGELFFGEGSRLTVL.

V usage is TRBV7-9 and J usage is TRBJ2-5, with a weak D call TRBD2 (6 bases). Trimming removed 4 bases at V and 5 bases at J, with 14 bases between. This CDR3 is 14 amino acids long. Germline V gene data show CDR1 as SEHNR and CDR2 as FQNEAQ (reference sequence). CDR3 coding DNA: TGTGCCAGCAGCTGGGGGAGAGGAGGGGAGACCCAGTACTTC. The encoded protein is CASSWGRGGETQYF.

V usage is TRBV6-1 and J usage is TRBJ2-2; TRBD1 matches at 8 bases. The trim removed 11 bases at V and 4 bases at J, leaving 9 bases unmatched. This CDR3 has 14 amino acids. CDR1 and CDR2 from the germline V gene are MNHNS and SASEGT. The CDR3 protein is CAGLTTGVTGELFF. As DNA, the CDR3 is TGTGCCGGCCTCACGACAGGGGTCACCGGGGAGCTGTTTTTT.

The chain uses TRBV11-1 and TRBJ2-5; TRBD1 agrees at 8 bases. Germline values: CDR1 SGHAT, CDR2 FQDESV (reference sequence). The CDR3 has 16 residues. V gave up 5 bases and J gave up 1 base; unmatched junction bases: 9. The CDR3 DNA reads TGTGCCAGCAGCAACCCCGGGACAGGAGGCCAAGAGACCCAGTACTTC. It translates to CASSNPGTGGQETQYF.

The V call is TRBV5-6, the J call TRBJ1-5; 9 positions agree with TRBD1. The CDR3 runs to 15 residues. The V gene's germline CDR1 is SGHDT and CDR2 YYEEEE. With 1 base clipped from V and 4 bases from J, the junction kept 3 bases outside the gene matches. In DNA form, the CDR3 reads TGTGCCAGCAGCTTGCTGGACAGGGGTAATCAGCCCCAGCATTTT. Translated: CASSLLDRGNQPQHF.

This clone was counted only a few times. The rearrangement joins TRBV25-1 to TRBJ1-2; a possible D gene is TRBD1 (5 bases). Germline V gene data show CDR1 as MGHDK and CDR2 as SYGVNS. CDR3 length equals 14 residues. V gave up 1 base and J gave up 8 bases, with 14 bases separating them. The CDR3, as DNA: TGTGCCAGCAGTGAATGGTCAGGGAATAGGGGCTACACCTTC. This encodes CASSEWSGNRGYTF.

The CDR3 DNA reads as TGTGCCAGCTCACCAACCACCACCCTAGGGGGGGGTCAGCCCCAGCATTTT. It is translated as CASSPTTTLGGGQPQHF. The chain carries TRBV18 and TRBJ1-5; TRBD1 might be the D (6 bases). This CDR3 spans 17 amino acids. Trimming stripped 2 bases from V and 6 bases from J, with 20 bases between. Germline V gene sequence: CDR1 KGHSH, CDR2 LQKENI. Full variable domain (rest looked up from reference TRBV18 and TRBJ1-5): NAGVMQNPRHLVRRRGQEARLRCSPMKGHSHVYWYRQLPEEGLKFMVYLQKENIIDESGMPKERFSAEFPKEGPSILRIQQVVRGDSAAYFCASSPTTTLGGGQPQHFGDGTRLSIL.

The rearrangement uses TRBV4-1 and TRBJ1-2; D might be TRBD1 (6 bases). Germline V CDR1 and CDR2: MGHRA, YSYEKL. Trimming stripped 4 bases from V and 2 bases from J, with 11 bases between. CDR3 length equals 14 residues. CDR3 loop: CASSLDQGNYGYTF. In nucleotides, the CDR3 is TGCGCCAGCAGCCTCGATCAGGGGAACTATGGCTACACCTTC.

The chain has TRBV5-1 and TRBJ2-7; 11 positions agree with TRBD2. V trimming: 3 bases; J trimming: 4 bases; junction bases outside the gene matches: 3. Germline CDR1 SGHRS, CDR2 YFSETQ. The CDR3 totals 14 residues. The CDR3 spells CASSSGLAEYEQYF. The CDR3 nucleotides read TGCGCCAGCAGCTCGGGACTAGCGGAATACGAGCAGTACTTC.

V gene TRBV7-2 combines with J gene TRBJ1-1; D remains ambiguous. V lost 3 bases and J lost 7, with 9 bases in between. CDR3 length: 12 amino acids. Germline V gives CDR1 SGHTA, CDR2 FQGNSA. The DNA of the CDR3 is TGTGCCAGCAGCTTGGCAGGTTATGAAGCTTTCTTT. Its protein product is CASSLAGYEAFF.

This sequence joins TRBV6-5 and TRBJ2-3; 9 positions agree with TRBD1. The V segment lost 2 bases and the J segment 0 bases; nucleotides outside the gene matches: 3. The germline gives CDR1 MNHEY, CDR2 SVGAGI. This CDR3 comprises 16 residues. The CDR3 bases are TGTGCCAGCAGTTACCCGGGACAGGGAAGCACAGATACGCAGTATTTT. Encoded protein: CASSYPGQGSTDTQYF.

The CDR3 nucleotides read TGTGCCAGCTCACCTAGTAGGGACAGGGATTGGACTGAAGCTTTCTTT. This translates into CASSPSRDRDWTEAFF. The rearrangement joins TRBV18 to TRBJ1-1, with 9 positions matching TRBD1. This CDR3 has 16 amino acids. The ends lost 3 bases at V and 5 bases at J; junction bases unmatched: 10. Germline CDR1 KGHSH, CDR2 LQKENI.

The rearrangement uses TRBV19 and TRBJ2-6, with TRBD1 matching over 12 bases. Germline V gene lookup returns CDR1 LNHDA and CDR2 SQIVND (reference sequence). The ends lost 7 bases at V and 4 bases at J; junction bases unmatched: 14. This CDR3 comprises 19 residues. The CDR3 sequence is CASIAGTGGAGSGANVLTF. The CDR3 coding sequence is TGTGCCAGTATCGCCGGGACAGGGGGCGCCGGTTCCGGGGCCAACGTCCTGACTTTC.

V gene TRBV5-1 combines with J gene TRBJ1-1, with D unresolved. Germline V gene data show CDR1 as SGHRS and CDR2 as YFSETQ. This CDR3 is built from 13 residues. V was pared by 3 bases and J by 2 bases, with 8 bases between. CDR3 nucleotide sequence: TGCGCCAGCAGCTCTTATTCCAACACTGAAGCTTTCTTT. It yields the protein CASSSYSNTEAFF. Combining the CDR3 with reference TRBV5-1 and TRBJ1-1 gives the whole variable domain KAGVTQTPRYLIKTRGQQVTLSCSPISGHRSVSWYQQTPGQGLQFLFEYFSETQRNKGNFPGRFSGRQFSNSRSEMNVSTLELGDSALYLCASSSYSNTEAFFGQGTRLTVV.

This clone was observed a handful of times. This chain connects TRBV27 to TRBJ1-1; 10 nucleotides align to TRBD1. The CDR3 is 15 amino acids. Germline loops: CDR1 MNHEY, CDR2 SMNVEV (reference sequence). After removal of 3 bases from V and 6 bases from J, the junction contained 7 bases not matched to a gene. This chain's CDR3 is CASSFLGQGTSEAFF. CDR3 nucleotides: TGTGCCAGCAGTTTCTTGGGACAGGGGACTTCTGAAGCTTTCTTT.

Only a few counts were recorded for this clone. The DNA for the CDR3 is TGTGCCAGCAGCTTAGGCCCCTTTAGGGGTCAGCCCCAGCATTTT. It translates to CASSLGPFRGQPQHF. The chain joins TRBV7-2 to TRBJ1-5, with D possibly being TRBD1 (5 bases). Germline values: CDR1 SGHTA, CDR2 FQGNSA. The V end lost 1 base, the J end lost 6 bases, and 13 bases lay between the germline ends. The CDR3 spans 15 residues.